The entry below describes one T cell receptor (beta chain). The CDR3 loop spans 17 amino acids. Unmatched junction bases numbered 2, after V lost 3 bases and J lost 0 bases. From germline, CDR1 is PRHDT and CDR2 FYEKMQ (reference sequence). In the study's own analysis: How many nucleated cells were present was estimated from reference gene primer amplification. TCRdb's table, derived via immunoSEQ multiplex PCR, lists solely in-frame clones and lacks some. The V and J calls and clone size are taken from that table; D and trimming were inferred from the DNA. The data contain over 300,000 clones, 83% of them singletons. The sample originates from a study of blood T cell repertoires in COVID-19. For the study at large: Sites in the United States, Italy and Spain provided acute and convalescent COVID-19 samples. In each case, the material was cDNA or gDNA derived from T cells, B-cell-depleted T cells, or PBMCs.

The material sequenced was peripheral blood. This TCR was sampled from a woman aged 45-60 years with acute or convalescent COVID-19. The V call is TRBV13, the J call TRBJ2-3; 14 nucleotides line up with TRBD2. The CDR3 DNA sequence: TGTGCCAGCAGCTTCGGGACTAGCGGGGGTAGCACAGATACGCAGTATTTT. It specifies CASSFGTSGGSTDTQYF.